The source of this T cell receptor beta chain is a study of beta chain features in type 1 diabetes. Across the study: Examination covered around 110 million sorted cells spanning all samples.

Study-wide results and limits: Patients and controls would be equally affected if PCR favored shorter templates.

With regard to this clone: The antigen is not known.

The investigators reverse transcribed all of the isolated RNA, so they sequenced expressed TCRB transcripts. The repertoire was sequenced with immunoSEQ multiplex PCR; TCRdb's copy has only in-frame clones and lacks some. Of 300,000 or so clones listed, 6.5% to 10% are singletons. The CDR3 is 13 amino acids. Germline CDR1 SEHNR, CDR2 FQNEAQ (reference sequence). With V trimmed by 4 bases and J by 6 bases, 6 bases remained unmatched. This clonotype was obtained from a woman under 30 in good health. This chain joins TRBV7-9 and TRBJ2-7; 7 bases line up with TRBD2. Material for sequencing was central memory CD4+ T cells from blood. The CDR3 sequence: CASSYGTTVEQYF. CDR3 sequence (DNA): TGTGCCAGCAGCTACGGGACTACCGTCGAGCAGTACTTC.